Below, 29 T cell receptor beta chains from the same sample are listed, as sequenced in a study of shared clonotypes between healthy human individuals. Repertoires were generated with immunoSEQ multiplex PCR, while TCRdb's copy carries only in-frame clones and drops some. The data contain approximately 2.5 million clones, over 85% of them singletons. The specimen sequenced was naive CD4+ T cells from PBMCs. Specified subset: CD45RA+ positively selected. All receptors come from a man younger than 35 in good health. Some clones in this sample may be carry-over from other donors' samples.

This chain joins TRBV2 and TRBJ2-6; D remains ambiguous. The length of the CDR3 is 16 residues. Germline V gene sequence: CDR1 SNHLY, CDR2 FYNNEI. Trimming shortened V by 6 bases and J by 1 base, and 13 bases separated the two germline ends. The CDR3 sequence: CASSPTTSSGANVLTF. CDR3 DNA sequence: TGTGCCAGCAGCCCGACAACATCTTCTGGGGCCAACGTCCTGACTTTC. Using reference TRBV2 and TRBJ2-6 for the parts outside the CDR3, the full variable domain is EPEVTQTPSHQVTQMGQEVILRCVPISNHLYFYWYRQILGQKVEFLVSFYNNEISEKSEIFDDQFSVERPDGSNFTLKIRSTKLEDSAMYFCASSPTTSSGANVLTFGAGSRLTVL.

The rearrangement links TRBV5-1 to TRBJ2-1; D gene uncertain. CDR1 is SGHRS and CDR2 is YFSETQ in the germline V gene. The CDR3 loop spans 15 amino acids. Between the trimmed V and J ends, which lost 1 base and 5 bases, there was a span of 13 bases. The CDR3 loop reads CASSLIPDQDNEQFF. CDR3 in DNA: TGCGCCAGCAGCTTGATCCCCGACCAGGACAATGAGCAGTTCTTC.

This clone was observed once. Other DNA sequences in the same sample also yield this CDR3. The chain has TRBV5-1 and TRBJ2-5; D remains ambiguous. Germline-derived CDR1 and CDR2 are SGHRS and YFSETQ. The CDR3 extends over 12 amino acids. Trimming cost V 0 bases and J 4 bases, with 4 bases left between them. The CDR3 loop reads CASSLASETQYF. The CDR3 DNA is TGCGCCAGCAGCTTGGCGTCAGAGACCCAGTACTTC.

The gene calls are TRBV10-2 and TRBJ2-1, with 7 nucleotides matching TRBD2. CDR3 size: 14 residues. Germline trimming cut 6 bases from V and 2 bases from J; bases unmatched to any gene: 4. Germline assignment: CDR1 WSHSY and CDR2 SAAADI. CDR3: CASSPSGPYNEQFF. In DNA form, the CDR3 reads TGCGCCAGCAGCCCTAGCGGACCCTACAATGAGCAGTTCTTC.

The V and J genes are TRBV11-3 and TRBJ2-1; tentatively, D is TRBD2 (5 bases). The CDR3 has 16 amino acids. The germline gives CDR1 SGHNT, CDR2 YENEEA. Trimming shortened V by 3 bases and J by 2 bases, and 14 bases separated the two germline ends. CDR3 bases: TGTGCCAGCAGCTTTGGATCTAGCCCCCCCTACAATGAGCAGTTCTTC. This encodes CASSFGSSPPYNEQFF. Based on the CDR3 plus reference TRBV11-3 and TRBJ2-1, the full variable domain is EAGVVQSPRYKIIEKKQPVAFWCNPISGHNTLYWYLQNLGQGPELLIRYENEEAVDDSQLPKDRFSAERLKGVDSTLKIQPAELGDSAVYLCASSFGSSPPYNEQFFGPGTRLTVL.

This clone came up once. The CDR3 nucleotides read TGTGCCAGCAGTGAATTTGACGGAGACTCCTACGAGCAGTACTTC. This encodes CASSEFDGDSYEQYF. The chain combines TRBV25-1 with TRBJ2-7; no clear D. Germline CDR1 and CDR2: MGHDK and SYGVNS. The ends were cut back, 1 base at V and 0 bases at J, with 10 bases in the middle. The length of the CDR3 is 15 residues.

The chain has TRBV28 and TRBJ1-2; D unresolved. Trimming took off 8 bases at V and 5 bases at J, with 6 bases between the two ends. CDR3 length: 10 amino acids. CDR1 is MDHEN, CDR2 SYDVKM, per germline. This CDR3 reads CASGVYGYTF. CDR3 nucleotides: TGTGCCAGCGGGGTGTATGGCTACACCTTC.

The chain joins TRBV29-1 to TRBJ2-1, with TRBD2 identical over 7 bases. Germline lookup yields CDR1 SQVTM and CDR2 ANQGSEA. This CDR3 region has 16 residues. CDR3 amino acids: CSLQGRVHNSYNEQFF. CDR3 sequence (DNA): TGCAGTCTCCAAGGGAGGGTACACAACTCCTACAATGAGCAGTTCTTC.

The genes are TRBV5-5 and TRBJ1-3; 7 positions agree with TRBD1. The V segment lost 4 bases and the J segment 3 bases; nucleotides outside the gene matches: 4. The V gene's germline CDR1 is SGHKS and CDR2 YYEKEE (reference sequence). The CDR3 has 14 amino acids. The CDR3: CASSQRQGGNTIYF. CDR3 in DNA: TGTGCCAGCAGCCAAAGACAGGGTGGAAACACCATATATTTT.

This clone has just a few counts. The chain couples TRBV7-9 to TRBJ1-5; perhaps TRBD1 as D (5 bases). V lost 3 bases and J lost 5, with 8 bases in between. The CDR3 sequence is 13 residues long. Germline CDR1 SEHNR, CDR2 FQNEAQ (reference sequence). CDR3 sequence (DNA): TGTGCCAGCAGCTTGAGGGACGATCAGCCCCAGCATTTT. Encoded protein: CASSLRDDQPQHF.

The rearrangement joins TRBV19 to TRBJ2-3; either TRBD1 or TRBD2 may fit D (5 bases each). This CDR3 comprises 14 residues. The germline V gene has CDR1 LNHDA and CDR2 SQIVND (reference sequence). V was cut by 8 bases and J by 2 bases, with 14 bases left in between. The CDR3 here is CASQWDHSTDTQYF. CDR3 bases: TGTGCCAGTCAATGGGACCACTCCACAGATACGCAGTATTTT.

The rearrangement joins TRBV30 to TRBJ2-1, with TRBD2 matching over 11 bases. Germline loops: CDR1 GTSNPN, CDR2 SVGIG (reference sequence). V was clipped by 0 bases and J by 2 bases; unmatched bases: 3. CDR3 size: 16 residues. In DNA form, the CDR3 reads TGTGCCTGGAGTGTACGGGGACTAGCGGCCTACAATGAGCAGTTCTTC. It is translated as CAWSVRGLAAYNEQFF.

CDR3 residues: CASSQDWRDNEQFF. The CDR3, as DNA: TGCGCCAGCAGCCAAGATTGGCGGGACAATGAGCAGTTCTTC. The rearrangement uses TRBV4-1 and TRBJ2-1; D may be TRBD2 (5 bases). The CDR3 runs 14 residues. Germline CDR1 is MGHRA and CDR2 is YSYEKL. V lost 0 bases to trimming and J lost 5 bases, with 8 bases between them.

The rearrangement joins TRBV18 to TRBJ2-2; tentative D call: TRBD2 (6 bases). Germline CDR1 reads KGHSH; CDR2 reads LQKENI. The CDR3 totals 16 residues. Trimming left V 3 bases short and J 1 base short, with 12 bases between. The DNA for the CDR3 is TGTGCCAGCTCACCGATGATTAGCGGGAACACCGGGGAGCTGTTTTTT. Translating gives CASSPMISGNTGELFF.

In nucleotides, the CDR3 is TGTGCCAGCAGCTTTACGGCAGCCAACACAGATACGCAGTATTTT. Its translation is CASSFTAANTDTQYF. The V call is TRBV7-9, the J call TRBJ2-3; no firm D call. Deletions cut 3 bases from V and 2 bases from J, with 12 bases between. From germline, CDR1 is SEHNR and CDR2 FQNEAQ (reference sequence). The CDR3 has 15 amino acids.

On this clone itself: Other DNA sequences within the sample encode an identical CDR3. The CDR3 DNA is TGCGCCAGCAGCTTGGAAGTCCAAGAGACCCAGTACTTC. Amino acids: CASSLEVQETQYF. The rearrangement links TRBV5-1 to TRBJ2-5; unclear D gene. This CDR3 is built from 13 residues. Germline CDR1 is SGHRS and CDR2 is YFSETQ. V lost 0 bases and J lost 1, with 4 bases in between.

The chain couples TRBV7-3 to TRBJ1-1, with D tentatively TRBD1 (6 bases). This CDR3 contains 13 residues. Germline CDR1 reads SGHTA; CDR2 reads FQGTGA. The V end was cut by 0 bases, the J end by 11 bases, with 13 bases between. Written as DNA, the CDR3 is TGTGCCAGCAGCTTAACGGGACACCAGGAGGCTTTCTTT. Its translation is CASSLTGHQEAFF.

With respect to this clone: Other DNA sequences in this sample translate to the same CDR3. V gene TRBV5-1 combines with J gene TRBJ2-5; 7 positions agree with TRBD1. The germline CDR1 and CDR2 sequences are SGHRS and YFSETQ. V was pared by 2 bases and J by 2 bases, with 3 bases of the junction left unmatched. The CDR3 spans 14 residues. Here the CDR3 reads CASSFRQGQETQYF. The CDR3 DNA follows: TGCGCCAGCAGCTTTAGACAGGGACAAGAGACCCAGTACTTC.

The chain employs TRBV7-3 and TRBJ2-5; the D gene is possibly TRBD2 (5 bases). The CDR3 runs 14 residues. CDR1 SGHTA and CDR2 FQGTGA come from the germline V gene. The V end was cut by 4 bases, the J end by 5 bases, with 14 bases between. The CDR3 is CASSWFGVGETQYF. CDR3 DNA: TGTGCCAGCAGCTGGTTCGGGGTGGGGGAGACCCAGTACTTC.

This sequence joins TRBV7-8 and TRBJ2-2; D is uncertain. V lost 5 bases and J 7 bases, leaving 5 bases between the germline ends. The CDR3 has 11 residues. Per the germline V gene, CDR1 is SGHVS and CDR2 is FQNEAQ. In nucleotides, the CDR3 is TGTGCCAGCAGCCCCCTCGGGGAGCTGTTTTTT. As protein: CASSPLGELFF.

The CDR3 loop is CASSPRARKNTEAFF. CDR3 in DNA: TGTGCCAGCTCACCCCGGGCGAGGAAGAACACTGAAGCTTTCTTT. V and J are TRBV18 and TRBJ1-1, with D unclear. This CDR3 has 15 amino acids. Looked up from germline, CDR1 is KGHSH and CDR2 is LQKENI. Trimming left V 3 bases short and J 1 base short, with 12 bases between.

The chain couples TRBV10-3 to TRBJ2-5; 8 positions agree with TRBD1. With the DNA end fitting TRBJ2-7 better, the J assignment may be wrong. The CDR3 has 12 amino acids. CDR1 is ENHRY and CDR2 is SYGVKD in the germline V gene. CDR3: CAISAQGDEQYF. The CDR3, as DNA: TGTGCCATCAGTGCACAGGGGGACGAGCAGTACTTC.

V is TRBV5-1 and J is TRBJ2-1; D may correspond to TRBD1 or TRBD2 (5 bases each). Trimming left V 9 bases short and J 2 bases short, with 18 bases between. From germline, CDR1 is SGHRS and CDR2 YFSETQ. The CDR3 is 15 amino acids. Here the CDR3 reads CATTRGGATYNEQFF. The CDR3 DNA sequence: TGCGCCACCACGCGTGGGGGAGCAACCTACAATGAGCAGTTCTTC.

The chain has TRBV11-3 and TRBJ2-1; D unresolved. Trimming took 4 bases from V and 4 from J, leaving 5 bases between them. The CDR3 has 12 amino acids. Germline V gene sequence: CDR1 SGHNT, CDR2 YENEEA. In DNA, the CDR3 is TGTGCCAGCAGCTCAGAGTACAATGAGCAGTTCTTC. This gives the protein CASSSEYNEQFF.

The CDR3 is CASSFRAGVPDTQYF. CDR3 nucleotides: TGTGCCAGCAGCTTCAGAGCGGGAGTCCCAGATACGCAGTATTTT. The V and J genes are TRBV7-8 and TRBJ2-3; 8 bases map to TRBD2. CDR3 length: 15 amino acids. V trimming: 3 bases; J trimming: 4 bases; junction bases outside the gene matches: 6. Germline V gene lookup returns CDR1 SGHVS and CDR2 FQNEAQ.

Worth noting for this clone: Other nucleotide sequences from this sample produce the same CDR3. J is TRBJ1-2 and V is TRBV5-8, with D unclear. V dropped 1 base and J dropped 4 bases, with 5 bases sitting between them. The CDR3 runs to 12 residues. Germline assignment: CDR1 SGHTS and CDR2 YDEGEE. The CDR3 sequence is CASSLSGYGYTF. For the CDR3, the DNA is TGTGCCAGCAGCTTGTCCGGCTATGGCTACACCTTC.

A remark on this clone: The same CDR3 can be traced to other DNA sequences in this sample. The J gene is TRBJ2-7, the V gene TRBV28, with TRBD2 identical over 8 bases. J gave up 0 bases and V 4 bases, and 8 bases lay outside the gene matches. CDR3 length: 16 amino acids. Germline V gene lookup returns CDR1 MDHEN and CDR2 SYDVKM. CDR3 sequence reads: CASSWVSGGSSYEQYF. CDR3 DNA: TGTGCCAGCAGTTGGGTCAGCGGGGGAAGCTCCTACGAGCAGTACTTC.

This clone was seen a single time. The chain couples TRBV2 to TRBJ2-7; 10 bases agree with TRBD1. CDR3 length equals 17 residues. V dropped 6 bases and J dropped 6; count of bases not matched to a gene: 17. The germline V gene encodes CDR1 SNHLY and CDR2 FYNNEI. The DNA for the CDR3 is TGTGCCAGCAGCCCTTGGAACCCGGGACAGGGGTCTAGCGAGCAGTACTTC. This translates into CASSPWNPGQGSSEQYF.

The chain is built from TRBV27 and TRBJ2-7, with a weak D call TRBD2 (6 bases). Germline assignment: CDR1 MNHEY and CDR2 SMNVEV (reference sequence). Trimming removed 5 bases at V and 0 bases at J, with 11 bases between. The CDR3 has 14 amino acids. The CDR3 nucleotides read TGTGCCAGCAGTCCGGGAGTTTTCTCCTACGAGCAGTACTTC. Translation gives CASSPGVFSYEQYF.